This T cell receptor (beta chain) came from a study of blood T cell repertoires in COVID-19. Looking at the study overall: The origin of the acute and convalescent COVID-19 samples was the United States, Italy and Spain. T cells, B-cell-depleted T cells, or PBMCs supplied cDNA or gDNA.

Authors' processing steps: Researchers report that nucleated cell counts were estimated from reference gene primer amplification. Libraries were prepared by immunoSEQ multiplex PCR; TCRdb keeps only in-frame clonotypes and omits some of them. That table is the source of V, J and clone size, and D and trimming were worked out from the DNA. The table records some 260,000 clones, 75% to 90% of them present only once. This CDR3 spans 14 amino acids. CDR1 LGHDT and CDR2 YNNKEL come from the germline V gene (reference sequence). With 1 base clipped from V and 6 bases from J, the junction kept 6 bases outside the gene matches. One Seattle source followed patients from active infection through their disease course.

The sample comprised peripheral blood. The chain couples TRBV3-1 (or the pseudogene TRBV3-2) to TRBJ2-7; 7 positions agree with TRBD1. This sequence was found in a woman in her 70s with COVID-19, enrolled during active disease. This chain's CDR3 is CASSQAQGLSEQYF. Written as DNA, the CDR3 is TGTGCCAGCAGCCAAGCACAGGGGTTAAGCGAGCAGTACTTC.